This T cell receptor beta chain was obtained from a study of Siglec-9 on CD8 T cells in melanoma (dated by TCRdb to between 2018 and 2020). General notes on the study: Siglec-9 expression on CD8+ T cells and the role of Siglec-9 in regulating T cells in the melanoma tumor microenvironment were investigated in the study.

General conclusions and limits of the study: According to the report, an effector memory CD8+ T-cell subset that seemed to build up inside melanoma tumors was both marked and regulated by Siglec-9.

Taken from the germline V gene, the CDR1 and CDR2 loops are SGHVS and FQNEAQ. Counted from cysteine to phenylalanine, this CDR3 has 16 amino acids. The read is trimmed to its CDR3 DNA, 48 bases read in frame from base 1. The junction shows trimming of 5 bases on V and 0 bases on J, plus 15 bases between the germline ends. Library generation was performed with the immunoSEQ multiplex PCR assay. The source is immuneACCESS, and TCRdb retained only in-frame sequences with V and J called. Part of the clones is not carried over; for the studies checked, unresolved V genes explain less than half of this, and the remainder is unexplained. Within this sample are 36,000 or so clones, with 65% to 85% of them counted one time only. Jointly, the top ten make up more than 1.5% of the sample. This clone appeared a single time. The clone's antigen remains unknown. No qualities accompany the bases; no much larger clone lies one base away.

Recombination connected TRBV7-8 to TRBJ2-3, with the D segment identity uncertain. The TCR sequence derives from a human donor in good health. Sequencing was performed on Siglec-9- CD8+ T cells sorted from blood. What this sample's cell subset or site label stands for: CD8 T cells lacking Siglec-9. The CDR3 has the sequence CASSLTNRYSTDTQYF. The nucleotides read TGTGCCAGCAGCCTTACGAACCGGTATAGCACAGATACGCAGTATTTT. The reference TRBV7-8 and TRBJ2-3 proteins fill in what lies around the CDR3, so the full variable domain reads GAGVSQSPRYKVAKRGQDVALRCDPISGHVSLFWYQQALGQGPEFLTYFQNEAQLDKSGLPSDRFFAERPEGSVSTLKIQRTQQEDSAVYLCASSLTNRYSTDTQYFGPGTRLTVL.